The 8 T cell receptor beta chains in this list originate from one sample, sequenced in a study of T cells in Graves' hyperthyroidism and ophthalmopathy. Researchers took RNA transcripts and amplified the TCR beta CDR3 regions from them. The primer set for the first-round RT-PCR of the TCR CDR3 was HTBI. TCRdb recomputed calls from the multiplex PCR reads with MiXCR, one row per CDR3 protein. The sample has a few hundred thousand distinct CDR3 sequences; approximately 14% are singletons. Sequences were obtained from blood. The receptors were gathered from a woman between 25 and 40 years old with Graves' hyperthyroidism that later progressed to Graves' ophthalmopathy.

CDR3 amino acids: CASSQFPGQLNTGELFF. Written as DNA, the CDR3 is TGCGCCAGCAGCCAGTTCCCGGGACAGCTCAACACCGGGGAGCTGTTTTTT. The chain carries TRBV4-1 and TRBJ2-2; 7 positions match TRBD1. V shed 3 bases and J 2 bases; nucleotides not matched to a gene: 9. CDR3 length: 17 residues. Germline CDR1 and CDR2: MGHRA and YSYEKL.

Ten or more counts support this clonotype. The chain is built from TRBV27 and TRBJ2-1; tentative D call: TRBD1 (5 bases). Germline V gene lookup returns CDR1 MNHEY and CDR2 SMNVEV (reference sequence). The V end lost 6 bases, the J end lost 8 bases, and 11 bases lay between the germline ends. This CDR3 spans 12 amino acids. The CDR3 DNA reads as TGTGCCAGCAGCCCAGGGAACTATGAGCAGTTCTTC. Amino acid sequence: CASSPGNYEQFF.

This clonotype was counted many times. CDR3 residues: CSVDSAMNTEAFF. The CDR3 DNA reads as TGCAGCGTGGACAGCGCGATGAACACTGAAGCTTTCTTT. The rearrangement joins TRBV29-1 to TRBJ1-1, with D tentatively TRBD1 (6 bases). The CDR3 runs 13 residues. Germline V lookup: CDR1 SQVTM, CDR2 ANQGSEA. Trimming left V 6 bases short and J 0 bases short, with 11 bases between.

J is TRBJ2-1 and V is TRBV11-2; D remains unclear. Germline V gives CDR1 SGHAT, CDR2 FQNNGV. The germline V and J ends were trimmed by 6 bases and 4 bases, with 13 bases remaining between them. This CDR3 region has 14 residues. The CDR3, as DNA: TGTGCCAGCAGTTTCCTGAGCGAGTACAATGAGCAGTTCTTC. Translating gives CASSFLSEYNEQFF.

Concerning this clonotype: This may be a read error: a much more frequent sequence differs by one nucleotide. The gene calls are TRBV6-2 or TRBV6-3 and TRBJ1-5, with 9 bases matching TRBD1. Germline CDR1 MNHEY, CDR2 SVGEGT. CDR3 length: 14 amino acids. Losses at the gene ends were 6 bases for V and 2 bases for J; bases not matched to a gene: 2. The CDR3 DNA sequence: TGTGCCAGCAGACAGGGGGCTGGCAATCAGCCCCAGCATTTT. Translating it yields CASRQGAGNQPQHF.

Many counts were recorded for this clonotype. The chain is built from TRBV11-2 and TRBJ2-7; maybe TRBD2 (6 bases). CDR3 length: 15 residues. V lost 2 bases and J 2 bases, leaving 13 bases between the germline ends. Germline V gives CDR1 SGHAT, CDR2 FQNNGV. CDR3 DNA: TGTGCCAGCAGCTTAAGTTGGCGGGATACCTACGAGCAGTACTTC. It specifies CASSLSWRDTYEQYF.

This clonotype was picked up many times. The chain combines TRBV28 with TRBJ1-1; D gene uncertain. V lost 6 bases, J lost 5 bases, and 16 bases lay in between. Germline CDR1 MDHEN, CDR2 SYDVKM. The CDR3 totals 14 residues. The CDR3 region has the DNA TGTGCCAGCAGCTTGTTCTTGAGTGGGACTGAAGCTTTCTTT. This codes for CASSLFLSGTEAFF.

This clonotype was detected many times. The chain employs TRBV12-3 or TRBV12-4 and TRBJ1-1, with 7 positions matching TRBD1. The V and J ends lost 3 bases and 8 bases, in that order; junction bases with no gene match: 9. This CDR3 is 14 amino acids long. CDR3 loop: CASSFRDSPLEAFF. CDR3 nucleotide sequence: TGTGCCAGCAGTTTCCGGGACAGCCCTTTAGAAGCTTTCTTT.